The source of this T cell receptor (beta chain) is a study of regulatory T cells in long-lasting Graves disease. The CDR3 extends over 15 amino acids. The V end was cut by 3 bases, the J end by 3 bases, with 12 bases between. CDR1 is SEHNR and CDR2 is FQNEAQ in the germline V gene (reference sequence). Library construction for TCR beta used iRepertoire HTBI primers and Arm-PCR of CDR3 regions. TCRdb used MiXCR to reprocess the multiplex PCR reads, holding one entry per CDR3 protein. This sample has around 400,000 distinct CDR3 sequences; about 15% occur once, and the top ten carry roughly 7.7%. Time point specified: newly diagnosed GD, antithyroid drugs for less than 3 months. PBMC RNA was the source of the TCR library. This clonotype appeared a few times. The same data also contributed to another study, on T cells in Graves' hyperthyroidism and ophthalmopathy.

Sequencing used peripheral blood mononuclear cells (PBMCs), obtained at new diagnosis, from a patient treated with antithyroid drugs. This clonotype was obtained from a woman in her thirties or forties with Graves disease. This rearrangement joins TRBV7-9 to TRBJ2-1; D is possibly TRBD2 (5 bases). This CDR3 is CASSFGVGIYNEQFF. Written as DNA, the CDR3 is TGTGCCAGCAGCTTTGGGGTCGGGATCTACAATGAGCAGTTCTTC.